This entry features one T cell receptor beta chain sequence. This receptor's antigen is unknown. Nothing much larger sits one base from this clone, and base qualities are not available. The study excluded patients with uncontrolled infections, other autoimmune diseases, pregnancy or lactation. Clinical symptoms, serum thyroxine and TRAb, thyroid ultrasound, and orbital computed tomography formed the basis for the diagnoses. Total RNA was extracted using Trizol reagent, and RNA quality was assessed on an Agilent 2100 Bioanalyzer. TCR beta CDR3 regions were amplified from RNA transcripts. A first-round RT-PCR of the TCR CDR3 used the HTBI primer set with the Qiagen OneStep RT-PCR kit. Libraries were constructed in a second round of multiplex PCR, after which size selection and purification were performed. Paired-end sequencing of the libraries was performed with 100 bp reads on an Illumina HiSeq2000. The authors' analysis ran thus. SOAPnuke was used to process the raw data, throwing out any read that contained adapters or uncalled bases, had a mean Phred below 15, or lacked an exact constant-primer or identifier match. COPE v1.2.5 was used to merge high-quality paired reads, and clonotypes were defined as unique nucleotide sequences. MiTCR v1.1 was used to align the clonotypes against IMGT TRBV, TRBD and TRBJ reference segments. Analysis was restricted to V-J combinations with a frequency above 0.0001, which covered roughly 99% of repertoires. The TCS score was defined as the ratio of F50 (clonal expansion) to E x V (chaos), calculated using BLOSUM62-based TCRdist between CDR3 peptides within each V-J. Welch's t-statistics and random forest reduced 500 to 650 V-J features to 10 to 15, which were used in a naive Bayes classifier (R e1071). The Morisita-Horn index was used to measure how similar the thyroid and blood repertoires were. TCRdb reprocessed the public reads (quality trimming at Q25 with fastp, clone calling with MiXCR) and kept in-frame beta chains. CDR3 protein duplicates are merged, each entry listing the most common genes and DNA. For this entry, the V and J calls and clone size follow TCRdb and not the study's own pipeline. The sample table shows about 660,000 distinct CDR3 sequences, and roughly 46% are seen once. Roughly 6.5% of the sample lies in the top ten.

The entry originates in a study of T cells in Graves' hyperthyroidism and ophthalmopathy (dated by TCRdb to the late 2010s). Describing the broader study: To identify distinguishing TCR V-J signatures, a discovery cohort of some 99 patients was used, comprising 43 with Graves' ophthalmopathy and under 60 with stable Graves' hyperthyroidism. In addition, the study compared T-cell repertoires in thyroid tissue and in blood from several Graves' hyperthyroidism patients. Following sampling, methimazole starting at 30 mg daily was given to hyperthyroidism patients, and high-dose intravenous methylprednisolone was given to ophthalmopathy patients. The approximately 95 discovery patients were divided at random into training and test sets in a 7:3 ratio. TCR Vbeta CDR3 sequencing of 140 or so peripheral blood samples (under 45 ophthalmopathy, about 80 hyperthyroidism and about 17 progressor patients) is reported in the paper. Prospective prediction of ophthalmopathy was tested in an independent validation cohort of 18 to 20 hyperthyroidism patients and 15 to 17 patients who later progressed to ophthalmopathy. General study outcomes and caveats: In validation, the model predicted progression to ophthalmopathy a median of roughly 6.5 months before onset, with about 67% sensitivity and roughly 79% specificity. Most expanded thyroid clonotypes (frequency above 0.001) were also detected in blood, a finding suggesting that blood repertoires may reflect thyroid immune responses. No statistical method was used to set the sample size in advance, and investigators knew the group allocation. A 13 V-J signature model separated ophthalmopathy from stable hyperthyroidism, with around 90% sensitivity and 81% to 83% specificity in cross-validation and 80%/75% in testing.

Trimming accounts for 5 bases at V and 4 bases at J, while the number of junction bases matched to no gene is 4. CDR1 is given as LNHDA and CDR2 as SQIVND, both from the germline V gene (reference sequence). Measured from the cysteine to the phenylalanine, the CDR3 is 15 residues long. The entry retains the CDR3 DNA only, 45 bases that are in frame from base 1. Sequencing was done on a sample of peripheral blood or thyroid tissue (not recorded which). The rearrangement joined TRBV19 to TRBJ2-5; a stretch of 13 junction bases matches TRBD2. The clonotype comes from an adult man with Graves' disease, either hyperthyroidism or ophthalmopathy (not recorded which). The CDR3 corresponds to CASSSRLAGGETQYF. DNA sequence: TGTGCCAGTAGTTCCCGACTAGCGGGAGGAGAGACCCAGTACTTC.